The 29 T cell receptor beta chains in this list originate from one sample, sequenced in a study of cytomegalovirus exposure and HLA in healthy donors listed by TCRdb under 2017. Library creation used the immunoSEQ multiplex PCR assay. For the multiplex PCR, a mixture combining 60 forward primers for TCR Vbeta segments and 13 reverse primers for TCR Jbeta segments was used. TCRdb re-hosts the immuneACCESS table, in-frame sequences only. Its copies lack some clones; in the studies checked, an unresolved V gene accounts for under half of them, and the cause for the rest is not known. In this sample's table one finds around 50,000 clones. In total, the top ten clones hold 2% to 2.5% of the sample. The sequencing input was PBMCs. The source of these receptors is a woman aged 40 to 50 in good health and CMV-seronegative.

As concerns this clone: The junction departs from the called germline gene at one end, perhaps through a read error. The J gene is TRBJ2-7, the V gene TRBV10-3, with D perhaps matching TRBD1 (6 bases). CDR1 and CDR2 from the germline V gene are ENHRY and SYGVKD. This CDR3 is 13 amino acids long. Written as DNA, the CDR3 is TGTGCCTCCACCCGGGACATCTCCTACGAGCAGTCCTTC. It translates to CASTRDISYEQSF.

V gene TRBV18 combines with J gene TRBJ2-7; possible D gene TRBD1, 6 bases. The CDR3 loop spans 13 amino acids. Trimming removed 5 bases from V and 4 bases from J, with 12 bases in between. CDR1 is KGHSH and CDR2 is LQKENI in the germline V gene. The CDR3 is CASSEQGQYEQYF. Here the CDR3 DNA reads TGTGCCAGCTCAGAACAGGGCCAATACGAGCAGTACTTC.

The chain has TRBV5-6 and TRBJ1-6; a possible D gene is TRBD1 (6 bases). The CDR3 covers 17 residues. V was clipped by 1 base and J by 0 bases, with 11 bases between them. Germline V lookup: CDR1 SGHDT, CDR2 YYEEEE. CDR3 bases: TGTGCCAGCAGCTTGACACAGGGCGACTCCTATAATTCACCCCTCCACTTT. Amino acids: CASSLTQGDSYNSPLHF. The variable domain in full, completed from reference TRBV5-6 and TRBJ1-6, reads DAGVTQSPTHLIKTRGQQVTLRCSPKSGHDTVSWYQQALGQGPQFIFQYYEEEERQRGNFPDRFSGHQFPNYSSELNVNALLLGDSALYLCASSLTQGDSYNSPLHFGNGTRLTVT.

J is TRBJ2-5 and V is TRBV5-6; 8 bases are a match to TRBD2. Looked up from germline, CDR1 is SGHDT and CDR2 is YYEEEE. CDR3 size: 15 residues. Trimming took 0 bases from V and 1 from J; bases not matched to a gene: 2. Written as DNA, the CDR3 is TGTGCCAGCAGCTTGGTCGGGAGGGCCCAAGAGACCCAGTACTTC. Translation gives CASSLVGRAQETQYF.

The chain combines TRBV13 with TRBJ1-4, with 8 bases matching TRBD1. Per germline, CDR1 PRHDT and CDR2 FYEKMQ (reference sequence). The length of the CDR3 is 14 residues. V lost 5 bases and J lost 7; bases outside the gene matches: 6. The CDR3 region is CASSNRQGTEKLFF. The CDR3 coding sequence is TGTGCCAGCAGCAATCGACAGGGGACTGAAAAACTGTTTTTT.

CDR3 nucleotides: TGTGCCAGTAGTCCCAGACAGGGAATAAGGGATGGCTACACCTTC. As protein: CASSPRQGIRDGYTF. V is TRBV19 and J is TRBJ1-2; 7 bases are shared with TRBD1. This CDR3 comprises 15 residues. Trimming removed 5 bases from V and 6 bases from J; junction bases left unmatched: 12. The V gene's germline CDR1 is LNHDA and CDR2 SQIVND (reference sequence).

The CDR3 loop reads CASRPGVFNYGYTF. In DNA, the CDR3 is TGTGCCAGTAGGCCAGGGGTTTTTAACTATGGCTACACCTTC. The chain couples TRBV19 to TRBJ1-2, with D perhaps TRBD1 (6 bases). Trimming pared 6 bases from V and 1 base from J, leaving 12 bases between. The CDR3 spans 14 residues. CDR1 LNHDA and CDR2 SQIVND come from the germline V gene (reference sequence).

The V gene is TRBV5-6, the J gene TRBJ2-7, with a weak D call TRBD2 (5 bases). Trimming removed 3 bases at V and 2 bases at J, with 12 bases between. The CDR3 consists of 14 residues. The germline V gene has CDR1 SGHDT and CDR2 YYEEEE. CDR3 bases: TGTGCCAGCAGCTCCGGGGTTGAAACCTACGAGCAGTACTTC. Translation gives CASSSGVETYEQYF.

The chain combines TRBV6-1 with TRBJ2-7; 9 positions match TRBD1. The CDR3 extends over 15 amino acids. The germline CDR1 and CDR2 sequences are MNHNS and SASEGT. Germline trimming cut 3 bases from V and 4 bases from J; bases unmatched to any gene: 7. The CDR3 coding sequence is TGTGCCAGCAGTGAGGCCGGGACAGGGCTGTACGAGCAGTACTTC. Translating it yields CASSEAGTGLYEQYF.

The chain carries TRBV29-1 and TRBJ2-1, with 12 bases fitting TRBD2. The CDR3 is 16 amino acids. J gave up 5 bases and V 2 bases, and 7 bases lay outside the gene matches. The germline V gene has CDR1 SQVTM and CDR2 ANQGSEA. The CDR3 coding sequence is TGCAGCGTTGAACCTAGCGGGAGGGCTGGAGACAATGAGCAGTTCTTC. This gives the protein CSVEPSGRAGDNEQFF.

The CDR3 here is CASSLGRAGGPETQYF. The CDR3 DNA sequence: TGTGCCAGCAGCTTAGGCCGAGCGGGGGGCCCCGAGACCCAGTACTTC. This chain joins TRBV13 and TRBJ2-5; 9 positions agree with TRBD2. Germline loops: CDR1 PRHDT, CDR2 FYEKMQ (reference sequence). The CDR3 has 16 amino acids. With V trimmed by 0 bases and J by 5 bases, 7 bases remained unmatched.

The genes are TRBV7-2 and TRBJ1-1; no clear D gene. This CDR3 is 12 amino acids long. Germline V gene lookup returns CDR1 SGHTA and CDR2 FQGNSA. Trimming cost V 3 bases and J 6 bases, with 8 bases left between them. This CDR3 is CASSFGRAEAFF. The DNA for the CDR3 is TGTGCCAGCAGCTTTGGTCGAGCTGAAGCTTTCTTT.

The rearrangement links TRBV28 to TRBJ1-2; no firm D call. The length of the CDR3 is 17 residues. The germline V and J ends were trimmed by 5 bases and 2 bases, with 21 bases remaining between them. Germline V gene sequence: CDR1 MDHEN, CDR2 SYDVKM. In DNA form, the CDR3 reads TGTGCCAGCAGTCCCCCGCTCTCTTGGAGTTCCAACTATGGCTACACCTTC. Its translation: CASSPPLSWSSNYGYTF.

This chain links TRBV4-1 with TRBJ2-5, with 9 bases matching TRBD1. Germline V gene lookup returns CDR1 MGHRA and CDR2 YSYEKL. The ends lost 6 bases at V and 1 base at J; junction bases unmatched: 12. This CDR3 spans 17 amino acids. The CDR3 DNA reads TGCGCCAGCAGATTGACCCGGGACAGGGCCCCCCAAGAGACCCAGTACTTC. Its protein product is CASRLTRDRAPQETQYF.

The DNA of the CDR3 is TGCAGCGTGGGGGCCCATGCGGCCCACGAGCAGTACTTC. This encodes CSVGAHAAHEQYF. The chain joins TRBV29-1 to TRBJ2-7; D is possibly TRBD1 (6 bases). Germline CDR1 is SQVTM and CDR2 is ANQGSEA. CDR3 length: 13 amino acids. Trimming shortened V by 6 bases and J by 5 bases, and 17 bases separated the two germline ends.

On this clone: The same CDR3 can be traced to other DNA sequences in this sample. V gene TRBV7-8 combines with J gene TRBJ1-2; 7 bases map to TRBD1. With V trimmed by 5 bases and J by 7 bases, 13 bases remained unmatched. Germline V lookup: CDR1 SGHVS, CDR2 FQNEAQ. The CDR3 runs 15 residues. DNA of the CDR3: TGTGCCAGCAGCCTAGTCTACGGGACAGAGGGTGGCTACACCTTC. It yields the protein CASSLVYGTEGGYTF.

The chain has TRBV10-3 and TRBJ2-3; TRBD2 matches at 10 bases. V lost 7 bases, J lost 2 bases, and 9 bases stayed unmatched. Germline V gene data show CDR1 as ENHRY and CDR2 as SYGVKD. The CDR3 spans 16 residues. CDR3 amino acids: CAITQRTSGHTDTQYF. In DNA form, the CDR3 reads TGTGCCATCACTCAAAGGACTAGCGGACACACAGATACGCAGTATTTT.

The gene calls are TRBV5-1 and TRBJ2-5, with TRBD2 as a possible D gene (6 bases). Between the trimmed V and J ends, which lost 2 bases and 3 bases, there was a span of 14 bases. The CDR3 runs to 15 residues. Germline CDR1 and CDR2: SGHRS and YFSETQ. CDR3 sequence (DNA): TGCGCCAGCAGCTTTAGCGGCTTTGCAGAAGAGACCCAGTACTTC. This gives the protein CASSFSGFAEETQYF.

The chain is built from TRBV19 and TRBJ1-5; 9 bases align to TRBD1. Germline CDR1 LNHDA, CDR2 SQIVND (reference sequence). This CDR3 spans 19 amino acids. V lost 5 bases and J lost 2; bases outside the gene matches: 16. The CDR3, as DNA: TGTGCCAGTAGTGAGGTCCGGGACAGGGTCGGAGGTGGCAATCAGCCCCAGCATTTT. Its translation is CASSEVRDRVGGGNQPQHF.

This sequence joins TRBV4-2 and TRBJ2-7; a possible D gene is TRBD2 (6 bases). TRBJ2-5 explains the end of the DNA better; the J call may be wrong. The CDR3 totals 16 residues. Germline lookup yields CDR1 LGHNA and CDR2 YNFKEQ. The CDR3 DNA sequence: TGTGCCAGCAGCCAAGATCGGGCCCAGGGAGGAGAGACCCAGTACTTC. Its protein is CASSQDRAQGGETQYF.

The chain joins TRBV2 to TRBJ2-5; D is perhaps TRBD2 (6 bases). Germline V CDR1 and CDR2: SNHLY, FYNNEI. V lost 10 bases to trimming and J lost 2 bases, with 14 bases between them. The CDR3 runs to 13 residues. CDR3 sequence (DNA): TGTGCCACCTCGCGGGGTACACAAGAGACCCAGTACTTC. Translating gives CATSRGTQETQYF.

As DNA, the CDR3 is TGTGCCAGCAGGGATGTGGGCAGGGCAGATGGCTACACCTTC. Protein: CASRDVGRADGYTF. The genes are TRBV7-2 and TRBJ1-2, with D perhaps TRBD1 (5 bases). The germline V and J ends were trimmed by 6 bases and 6 bases, with 17 bases remaining between them. Germline V gives CDR1 SGHTA, CDR2 FQGNSA. This CDR3 has 14 residues.

The chain joins TRBV5-1 to TRBJ2-1; D not certain. Per germline, CDR1 SGHRS and CDR2 YFSETQ. V dropped 4 bases and J dropped 5 bases, with 16 bases sitting between them. CDR3 length: 15 residues. DNA of the CDR3: TGCGCCAGCAGCCTAATACCGTTACTCGACAATGAGCAGTTCTTC. Its translation is CASSLIPLLDNEQFF.

The chain recombines TRBV4-2 with TRBJ2-7; D is uncertain. Trimming took off 0 bases at V and 7 bases at J, with 10 bases between the two ends. Germline values: CDR1 LGHNA, CDR2 YNFKEQ. This CDR3 is 13 amino acids long. The CDR3: CASSQDIRREQYF. In DNA form, the CDR3 reads TGTGCCAGCAGCCAAGATATTCGGAGAGAGCAGTACTTC.

The V call is TRBV9, the J call TRBJ1-2, with TRBD1 matching 10 bases. The germline V gene has CDR1 SGDLS and CDR2 YYNGEE. V was clipped by 3 bases and J by 4 bases; unmatched bases: 6. The CDR3 has 15 residues. This CDR3 is CASSGQGAHGYGYTF. The DNA for the CDR3 is TGTGCCAGCAGCGGACAGGGGGCGCATGGCTATGGCTACACCTTC.

This chain joins TRBV21-1 and TRBJ1-5; TRBD1 is the table's D call and was not checked against the DNA. TRBV21-1 constitutes a pseudogene. This CDR3 is built from 14 residues. The CDR3 is CASGPGQGKQPQHF. The CDR3 DNA follows: TGTGCCAGCGGACCCGGACAGGGGAAGCAGCCCCAGCATTTT.

As concerns this clone: This sample includes further DNA sequences coding for the same CDR3. The chain joins TRBV11-3 to TRBJ2-7, with TRBD1 matching over 9 bases. The CDR3 totals 13 residues. V trimming: 5 bases; J trimming: 5 bases; junction bases outside the gene matches: 4. Germline V gene data show CDR1 as SGHNT and CDR2 as YENEEA. The CDR3 sequence is CASSAGTGNEQYF. DNA of the CDR3: TGTGCCAGCAGCGCCGGGACAGGGAACGAGCAGTACTTC.

V gene TRBV19 combines with J gene TRBJ2-3; a possible D gene is TRBD2 (6 bases). Trimming took off 4 bases at V and 8 bases at J, with 22 bases between the two ends. Germline V gene data show CDR1 as LNHDA and CDR2 as SQIVND (reference sequence). The CDR3 totals 16 residues. Written as DNA, the CDR3 is TGTGCCAGTAGTAACTACCGGACGGGCGGGGACGTTACGCAGTATTTT. Translated: CASSNYRTGGDVTQYF.

The chain is built from TRBV5-6 and TRBJ2-5, with 11 bases lining up with TRBD2. The germline gives CDR1 SGHDT, CDR2 YYEEEE. V lost 4 bases, J lost 6 bases, and 17 bases stayed unmatched. The length of the CDR3 is 18 residues. The CDR3 nucleotides read TGTGCCAGCAGCAGAGAGAAGGTTGTTAGCGGGAGGGCGAAGACCCAGTACTTC. Translating it yields CASSREKVVSGRAKTQYF.